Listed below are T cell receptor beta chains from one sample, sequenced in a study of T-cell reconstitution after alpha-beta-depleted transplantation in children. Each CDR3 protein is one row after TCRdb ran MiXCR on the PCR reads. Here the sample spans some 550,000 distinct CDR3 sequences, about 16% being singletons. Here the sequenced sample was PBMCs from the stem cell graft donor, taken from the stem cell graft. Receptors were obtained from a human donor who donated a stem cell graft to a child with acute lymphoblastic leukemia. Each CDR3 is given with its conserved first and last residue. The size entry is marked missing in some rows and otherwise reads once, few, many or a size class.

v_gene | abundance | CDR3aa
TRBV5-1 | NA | CASSLDIFQGDQAFF
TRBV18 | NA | CASSPTGGLSYNEQFF
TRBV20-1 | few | CSARDFRAQDYNSPLHF
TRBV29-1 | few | CSVVGTVDNEQFF
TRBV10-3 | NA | CAIAGVSYEQYF
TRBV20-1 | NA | CSAFIDVNTEAFF
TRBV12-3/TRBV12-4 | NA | CASNEDRAAYNSPLHF
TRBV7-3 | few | CASSSPGLPYTF
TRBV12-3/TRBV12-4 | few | CASSPSIYNEQFF
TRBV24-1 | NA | CATSDFRDSGNEQFF
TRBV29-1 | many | CSVELTAPISKQYF
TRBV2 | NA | CASRPRTPDPGDTQYF
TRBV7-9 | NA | CASSFSSSGSTGELFF
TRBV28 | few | CASTPGAGWGQPQHF
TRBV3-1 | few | CASSQEFADEQYF
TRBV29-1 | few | CSVEGLAGREDNEQFF
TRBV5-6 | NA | CASGNTGFYTEAFF
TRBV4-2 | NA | CASSQGPSGRNYNEQFF
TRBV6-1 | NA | CASGVLRVLGDTQYF
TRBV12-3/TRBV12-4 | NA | CASSLARAFF
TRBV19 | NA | CAGGGPNYGYTF
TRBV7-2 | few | CASSLGVRARYTDTQYF
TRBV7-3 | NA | CASSPQGAGLNEQFF
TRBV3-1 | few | CASSPPLGTSENYNEQFF
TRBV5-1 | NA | CASRPPSGRAPDEQFF
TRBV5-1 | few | CASSSTSGGNNEQFF
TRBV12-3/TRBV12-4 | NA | CASIWGYQGAGNTIYF
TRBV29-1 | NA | CSLLTANTEAFF
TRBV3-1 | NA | CASSQDHRTHQETQYF
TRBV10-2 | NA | CASARDEQFF